This T cell receptor (beta chain) derives from a study of T-cell reconstitution after alpha-beta-depleted transplantation in children (dated by TCRdb to between 2015 and 2016). Describing the broader study: The study quantitatively tracked T-cell immune reconstitution after TCRalphabeta/CD19-depleted allogeneic hematopoietic cell transplantation in children using TCR repertoire profiling. What the research found in general, with its limitations: About two months after transplant, the apparently early recovery of alphabetaT-cell counts reportedly depended on just several hundred clones that had expanded rapidly and came from non-depleted graft cells. Over the following months the frequencies of hyperexpanded clones went down, and after one year T-cell counts and TCRbeta diversity were mostly credited to newly produced T cells. In some patients, the high TCRbeta diversity seen at day 60 was put down to recipient T cells and intrathymic progenitors that had survived conditioning.

Libraries were built with PCR. Data came from an Illumina HiSeq 2500. To normalize quantification of the TCRbeta repertoire, the TCR libraries were built with molecular barcoding that relied on unique molecular identifiers. The public sequencing data were trimmed at Q25 with fastp and processed into clonotypes with MiXCR by TCRdb, which kept only in-frame beta chains. Rows with a matching CDR3 protein are joined into one entry that keeps the most common DNA and genes. The sample data list 350,000 to 500,000 distinct CDR3 sequences, and roughly 43% of these were observed just once. Around a quarter of the sample rests with the top ten. About this clonotype: It lacks a known antigen. At one end the junction does not follow the germline gene, possibly because of a read error.

Looking up the germline V gene (reference sequence) yields CDR1 DFQATT and CDR2 SNEGSKA. Spanning cysteine to phenylalanine, the CDR3 consists of 16 amino acids. The sequence is cut down to CDR3 DNA, 48 bases in frame from base 1. The sample's treatment or condition, from its label and the paper: allogeneic hematopoietic cell transplantation with graft depleted of TCRalphabeta T cells and CD19 B cells. The children who served as transplant recipients had been given grafts of TCRalphabeta/CD19-depleted allogeneic hematopoietic cells. The sequence links TRBV20-1 to TRBJ1-5; a stretch of 9 junction bases matches TRBD1. Sequenced here: PBMCs, sampled before TCRalphabeta/CD19-depleted stem cell transplant. The origin of this receptor is a girl aged 2 to 10 with aplastic anemia, due to receive a stem cell transplant. The bases are TGCAGTGCTAGAGTGGGGACAGGGAGGAGCAATCAGCCCCAGCCTTTT. Its translation is CSARVGTGRSNQPQPF.